This T cell receptor (beta chain) emerged from a study of blood T cell repertoires in COVID-19. Study information: COVID-19 samples, acute and convalescent, were from the United States, Italy and Spain.

V shed 4 bases, J shed 4 bases, and the junction held 12 bases outside the gene matches. Germline V lookup: CDR1 SGHRS, CDR2 YFSETQ. CDR3 size: 17 residues. In the source study's methods: Reference gene primers were amplified, and this amplification served to estimate nucleated cell counts. The data were produced by immunoSEQ multiplex PCR, yet TCRdb's version contains in-frame clones alone and is incomplete. The V and J calls and the clone size are those of that table, but D and trimming were determined from the DNA. This sample has about 100,000 clones; around nine tenths occur once, and the top ten carry roughly 4.6%.

This sequence was found in a human donor in a cohort sampled during active COVID-19. The chain uses TRBV5-1 and TRBJ1-4; the match to TRBD1 covers 8 bases. The sample comprised peripheral blood. In DNA, the CDR3 is TGCGCCAGCAGCCTAGGACGCCGACAGGGGTATAATGAAAAACTGTTTTTT. It translates to CASSLGRRQGYNEKLFF. Complete variable domain (other parts from reference TRBV5-1 and TRBJ1-4): KAGVTQTPRYLIKTRGQQVTLSCSPISGHRSVSWYQQTPGQGLQFLFEYFSETQRNKGNFPGRFSGRQFSNSRSEMNVSTLELGDSALYLCASSLGRRQGYNEKLFFGSGTQLSVL.